The 16 T cell receptor beta chains reported below all come from one sample, sequenced in a study of shared clonotypes between healthy human individuals. Here immunoSEQ multiplex PCR was the method, and the copy in TCRdb shows in-frame clones only, minus some. The table records about 680,000 clones, under 95% of them present only once. It was CD45RO-negative cells, positively selected for CCR7, that made up naive CD8 cells, with terminally differentiated effector memory CD45RA+ cells excluded. Material for sequencing was naive CD8+ T cells sorted from blood. These receptors all stem from a man between 25 and 39 years old in good health.

The V gene is TRBV27, the J gene TRBJ1-5, with TRBD1 matching 7 bases. The CDR3 spans 15 residues. Germline assignment: CDR1 MNHEY and CDR2 SMNVEV (reference sequence). Trimming took 5 bases from V and 3 from J; bases not matched to a gene: 7. In nucleotides, the CDR3 is TGTGCCAGCAGTCCACGGGACAGAGCCAATCAGCCCCAGCATTTT. This codes for CASSPRDRANQPQHF.

The V gene is TRBV4-2, the J gene TRBJ2-5, with D possibly being TRBD1 or TRBD2 (5 bases each). This CDR3 has 13 residues. V lost 6 bases and J 5 bases, leaving 13 bases between the germline ends. Germline values: CDR1 LGHNA, CDR2 YNFKEQ. CDR3 nucleotide sequence: TGTGCCAGCAGTCGAGGTGGGGACGAGACCCAGTACTTC. This translates into CASSRGGDETQYF.

This clone was seen only a few times. The chain joins TRBV4-2 to TRBJ2-1; D is possibly TRBD2 (5 bases). Trimming pared 3 bases from V and 6 bases from J, leaving 12 bases between. The CDR3 loop spans 14 amino acids. In germline, CDR1 is LGHNA, CDR2 YNFKEQ. CDR3 region: CASSQKSGSNEQFF. In DNA form, the CDR3 reads TGTGCCAGCAGCCAGAAGAGCGGTAGCAATGAGCAGTTCTTC.

Remarks on this clone: Other DNA sequences of this sample code for an identical CDR3. The chain combines TRBV4-1 with TRBJ2-5, with D unresolved. V was cut by 0 bases and J by 4 bases, with 3 bases left in between. Germline assignment: CDR1 MGHRA and CDR2 YSYEKL. The CDR3 is 12 amino acids. The CDR3 nucleotides read TGCGCCAGCAGCCAAGAAGGAGAGACCCAGTACTTC. Translation gives CASSQEGETQYF.

The chain employs TRBV15 and TRBJ2-1, with 7 bases fitting TRBD1. The CDR3 has 14 amino acids. Trimming cost V 1 base and J 4 bases; bases outside gene matches: 1. CDR1 is LNHNV and CDR2 is YYDKDF in the germline V gene (reference sequence). CDR3 region: CATSRATGYNEQFF. CDR3 coding DNA: TGTGCCACCAGCAGAGCGACAGGGTACAATGAGCAGTTCTTC.

CDR3 sequence: CASNVRGTEAFF. CDR3 nucleotide sequence: TGTGCCAGTAATGTTAGGGGGACTGAAGCTTTCTTT. This chain uses TRBV19 with TRBJ1-1; tentatively, D is TRBD1 (6 bases). The CDR3 totals 12 residues. Germline CDR1 is LNHDA and CDR2 is SQIVND (reference sequence). Trimming left V 7 bases short and J 5 bases short, with 11 bases between.

V is TRBV4-1 and J is TRBJ2-3, with D maybe TRBD2 (5 bases). The CDR3 is 17 residues long. Trimming shortened V by 10 bases and J by 2 bases, and 25 bases separated the two germline ends. Germline values: CDR1 MGHRA, CDR2 YSYEKL. The CDR3 DNA sequence: TGCGCCACCGAGGAGGACCAACCAAATCTGAACACAGATACGCAGTATTTT. Amino acid sequence: CATEEDQPNLNTDTQYF.

This clone was observed once. Additional DNA sequences in this sample encode the identical CDR3. In DNA, the CDR3 is TGTGCCAGTGCAGGGGGTCTCCACTACGAGCAGTACTTC. As protein: CASAGGLHYEQYF. The chain couples TRBV27 to TRBJ2-7; 7 nucleotides match TRBD1. J was trimmed by 3 bases and V by 9 bases; bases with no gene match: 8. Germline CDR1 MNHEY, CDR2 SMNVEV (reference sequence). This CDR3 is built from 13 residues.

The chain links TRBV6-6 to TRBJ2-3; the match to TRBD1 covers 9 bases. The ends lost 6 bases at V and 1 base at J; junction bases unmatched: 5. This CDR3 is 15 amino acids long. Germline-derived CDR1 and CDR2 are MNHNY and SVGAGI (reference sequence). The CDR3 protein is CASRQGAYGTDTQYF. The CDR3 nucleotides are TGTGCCAGCAGACAGGGGGCATACGGCACAGATACGCAGTATTTT.

V and J are TRBV29-1 and TRBJ1-1, with D maybe TRBD1 (5 bases). Germline CDR1 and CDR2: SQVTM and ANQGSEA. This CDR3 contains 17 residues. V lost 3 bases, J lost 1 base, and 21 bases lay in between. The CDR3 reads CSVDSSLQGVSNTEAFF. Here the CDR3 DNA reads TGCAGCGTTGATTCCTCCTTGCAGGGTGTCTCGAACACTGAAGCTTTCTTT.

The chain has TRBV28 and TRBJ2-7; 7 nucleotides agree with TRBD2. This CDR3 is built from 17 residues. Germline CDR1 MDHEN, CDR2 SYDVKM. V lost 6 bases, J lost 0 bases, and 14 bases stayed unmatched. For the CDR3, the DNA is TGTGCCAGCAGCGGTAGAATAAGCGGGGTGAGCTCCTACGAGCAGTACTTC. It codes for CASSGRISGVSSYEQYF.

The chain carries TRBV7-2 and TRBJ2-2; no definite D call. CDR1 and CDR2 (germline): SGHTA, FQGNSA. This CDR3 spans 13 amino acids. Trimming removed 3 bases from V and 6 bases from J, with 8 bases in between. The chain's CDR3 is CASSFNGAGELFF. Written as DNA, the CDR3 is TGTGCCAGCAGCTTTAATGGGGCCGGGGAGCTGTTTTTT. Using reference TRBV7-2 and TRBJ2-2 for the parts outside the CDR3, the full variable domain is GAGVSQSPSNKVTEKGKDVELRCDPISGHTALYWYRQSLGQGLEFLIYFQGNSAPDKSGLPSDRFSAERTGGSVSTLTIQRTQQEDSAVYLCASSFNGAGELFFGEGSRLTVL.

V usage is TRBV18 and J usage is TRBJ1-2; 7 nucleotides agree with TRBD1. There are 16 residues in the CDR3. V lost 6 bases to trimming and J lost 2 bases; unmatched junction nucleotides: 12. Per germline, CDR1 KGHSH and CDR2 LQKENI. The CDR3 region has the DNA TGTGCCAGCTCCCCCGTTGGGACAGCAACCAACTATGGCTACACCTTC. Residues: CASSPVGTATNYGYTF. Filled out from reference TRBV18 and TRBJ1-2, the complete variable domain reads NAGVMQNPRHLVRRRGQEARLRCSPMKGHSHVYWYRQLPEEGLKFMVYLQKENIIDESGMPKERFSAEFPKEGPSILRIQQVVRGDSAAYFCASSPVGTATNYGYTFGSGTRLTVV.

The CDR3 coding sequence is TGTGCCACCAGCAGAGATTCACGGATGCTAGCGGAAAAATCCTACGAGCAGTACTTC. It is translated as CATSRDSRMLAEKSYEQYF. The V call is TRBV15, the J call TRBJ2-7; 7 nucleotides line up with TRBD2. In germline, CDR1 is LNHNV, CDR2 YYDKDF (reference sequence). The CDR3 covers 19 residues. The V and J ends lost 0 bases and 1 base, in that order; junction bases with no gene match: 15.

The chain links TRBV10-3 to TRBJ2-3; no reliable D call. From germline, CDR1 is ENHRY and CDR2 SYGVKD. V dropped 7 bases and J dropped 0 bases, with 20 bases sitting between them. CDR3 size: 17 residues. As DNA, the CDR3 is TGTGCCATCACGGAAGGGCGGCCGATGGGGAGCACAGATACGCAGTATTTT. Amino acids: CAITEGRPMGSTDTQYF.

This clone was picked up one time. The chain uses TRBV7-2 and TRBJ2-5; D could derive from TRBD1 or TRBD2 (5 bases each). The CDR3 has 15 amino acids. CDR1 is SGHTA and CDR2 is FQGNSA in the germline V gene. Trimming stripped 1 base from V and 0 bases from J, with 9 bases between. CDR3 protein: CASSLGGNHQETQYF. The CDR3, as DNA: TGTGCCAGCAGCTTAGGGGGGAACCACCAAGAGACCCAGTACTTC.